The 15 T cell receptor beta chains below were found in one sample sequenced in a study of CD8 T cells in Susac syndrome. The authors reverse transcribed roughly 0.5 to 1 ug RNA with random hexamers. TCRdb re-analysed the immunoSEQ multiplex PCR reads in MiXCR, keeping a single row per CDR3 protein. The table includes roughly 150,000 distinct CDR3 sequences, roughly 95% detected once. Sequencing used CD4+ T cells from PBMCs. The receptors come from a human donor with Susac syndrome.

This rearrangement joins TRBV11-1 to TRBJ1-1; 10 bases agree with TRBD1. Germline V lookup: CDR1 SGHAT, CDR2 FQDESV (reference sequence). J lost 4 bases, V lost 5 bases, and 4 bases had no gene match. This CDR3 is 14 amino acids long. The CDR3 reads CASSDGTGVTEAFF. The CDR3 DNA follows: TGTGCCAGCAGCGATGGGACAGGGGTCACTGAAGCTTTCTTT.

The chain employs TRBV4-2 and TRBJ2-5; no clear D gene. Per the germline V gene, CDR1 is LGHNA and CDR2 is YNFKEQ. CDR3 size: 15 residues. The V end was cut by 0 bases, the J end by 7 bases, with 15 bases between. The CDR3 loop is CASSQDPSGPGTQYF. In nucleotides, the CDR3 is TGTGCCAGCAGCCAAGATCCGTCCGGACCGGGGACCCAGTACTTC.

The gene calls are TRBV12-5 and TRBJ1-5; D gene unclear. This CDR3 has 15 residues. Trimming stripped 1 base from V and 6 bases from J, with 13 bases between. Germline CDR1 LGHNT, CDR2 FRNRAP. CDR3 sequence: CASGLATTGIQPQHF. The CDR3, as DNA: TGTGCTAGTGGTTTGGCTACTACGGGGATTCAGCCCCAGCATTTT.

The chain has TRBV5-1 and TRBJ2-5, with a tentative D call TRBD1 (6 bases). The CDR3 covers 14 residues. The ends were cut back, 2 bases at V and 5 bases at J, with 13 bases in the middle. Looked up from germline, CDR1 is SGHRS and CDR2 is YFSETQ. Written as DNA, the CDR3 is TGCGCCAGCAGCTTCACAGGGTCCTCGGAGACCCAGTACTTC. Protein sequence: CASSFTGSSETQYF. Using reference TRBV5-1 and TRBJ2-5 for the parts outside the CDR3, the full variable domain is KAGVTQTPRYLIKTRGQQVTLSCSPISGHRSVSWYQQTPGQGLQFLFEYFSETQRNKGNFPGRFSGRQFSNSRSEMNVSTLELGDSALYLCASSFTGSSETQYFGPGTRLLVL.

The CDR3 spells CSAVHRDQPQHF. DNA of the CDR3: TGCAGTGCCGTACACAGGGATCAGCCCCAGCATTTT. The rearrangement links TRBV20-1 to TRBJ1-5; perhaps TRBD1 as D (6 bases). This CDR3 is 12 amino acids long. The V gene lost 6 bases and the J gene lost 5 bases, with 11 bases spanning the gap. Germline loops: CDR1 DFQATT, CDR2 SNEGSKA (reference sequence).

This chain connects TRBV19 to TRBJ2-1, with TRBD1 as a possible D gene (6 bases). The germline V gene has CDR1 LNHDA and CDR2 SQIVND (reference sequence). The germline V and J ends were trimmed by 9 bases and 6 bases, with 15 bases remaining between them. This CDR3 contains 13 residues. The chain's CDR3 is CASQGGWSNEQFF. CDR3 sequence (DNA): TGTGCCAGCCAAGGGGGATGGAGCAATGAGCAGTTCTTC.

The chain has TRBV11-3 and TRBJ1-2; 7 bases are a match to TRBD1. Germline CDR1 and CDR2: SGHNT and YENEEA. V lost 6 bases, J lost 3 bases, and 1 base stayed unmatched. The CDR3 extends over 12 amino acids. DNA for the CDR3: TGTGCCAGCAGTCAGGGGGACTATGGCTACACCTTC. Its translation is CASSQGDYGYTF.

This clonotype has only one observation. The rearrangement links TRBV20-1 to TRBJ2-3; a weak D match, TRBD1 (6 bases). CDR3 length: 16 amino acids. Germline CDR1 DFQATT, CDR2 SNEGSKA (reference sequence). The V end lost 3 bases, the J end lost 3 bases, and 19 bases lay between the germline ends. CDR3 residues: CSARIDGARGTDTQYF. CDR3 coding DNA: TGCAGTGCTAGGATAGACGGAGCTAGGGGGACAGATACGCAGTATTTT.

The chain is built from TRBV5-1 and TRBJ2-5; D gene unclear. The CDR3 extends over 12 amino acids. V shed 2 bases and J shed 2 bases, with 4 bases lying between them. The germline gives CDR1 SGHRS, CDR2 YFSETQ. The CDR3 region has the DNA TGCGCCAGCAGCTTCCCACAAGAGACCCAGTACTTC. It yields the protein CASSFPQETQYF.

This rearrangement joins TRBV12-3 or TRBV12-4 to TRBJ1-1, with D unclear. The CDR3 length is 14 residues. V was shortened by 3 bases and J by 2 bases, with 10 bases between the two germline ends. CDR3 in DNA: TGTGCCAGCAGTTTTGGGCAGGTTAACACTGAAGCTTTCTTT. It encodes CASSFGQVNTEAFF.

The rearrangement joins TRBV29-1 to TRBJ2-3, with D unresolved. V lost 5 bases and J lost 3, with 9 bases in between. Germline CDR1 SQVTM, CDR2 ANQGSEA. This CDR3 comprises 12 residues. The DNA of the CDR3 is TGCAGCGTTTGTCGTGCGACAGATACGCAGTATTTT. Translated: CSVCRATDTQYF.

This clonotype was detected only once. The CDR3 sequence is CSASRDSLYEQYF. Written as DNA, the CDR3 is TGCAGTGCTAGCCGGGACAGCCTCTACGAGCAGTACTTC. The chain recombines TRBV20-1 with TRBJ2-7; 7 bases line up with TRBD1. CDR1 and CDR2 (germline): DFQATT, SNEGSKA (reference sequence). This CDR3 is built from 13 residues. V lost 3 bases to trimming and J lost 3 bases; unmatched junction nucleotides: 5.

The chain is built from TRBV29-1 and TRBJ1-1, with TRBD1 matching over 7 bases. V lost 6 bases, J lost 4 bases, and 5 bases stayed unmatched. The CDR3 loop spans 12 amino acids. Germline V gene data show CDR1 as SQVTM and CDR2 as ANQGSEA. In nucleotides, the CDR3 is TGCAGCGTCCACAGGGGAGGCACTGAAGCTTTCTTT. This sequence encodes CSVHRGGTEAFF. The entire variable domain, with the rest obtained from reference TRBV29-1 and TRBJ1-1, is as follows: SAVISQKPSRDICQRGTSLTIQCQVDSQVTMMFWYRQQPGQSLTLIATANQGSEATYESGFVIDKFPISRPNLTFSTLTVSNMSPEDSSIYLCSVHRGGTEAFFGQGTRLTVV.

The chain employs TRBV7-9 and TRBJ1-2; tentatively, D is TRBD1 (5 bases). Trimming took 4 bases from V and 2 from J, leaving 11 bases between them. Per germline, CDR1 SEHNR and CDR2 FQNEAQ (reference sequence). The length of the CDR3 is 14 residues. This CDR3 reads CASSSSTENYGYTF. CDR3 nucleotides: TGTGCCAGCAGCTCCTCGACAGAAAACTATGGCTACACCTTC.

The chain joins TRBV5-6 to TRBJ2-6, with D perhaps matching TRBD2 (5 bases). Germline loops: CDR1 SGHDT, CDR2 YYEEEE. The CDR3 has 16 amino acids. V was trimmed by 0 bases and J by 2 bases, leaving 9 bases between them. CDR3 sequence reads: CASSLVGGPGANVLTF. The CDR3, as DNA: TGTGCCAGCAGCTTGGTCGGCGGGCCTGGGGCCAACGTCCTGACTTTC.